This T cell receptor beta chain came from a study of T cell responses to AZD1222 COVID-19 vaccine. Clones were read by immunoSEQ multiplex PCR, and TCRdb kept only the in-frame ones, dropping some. The sample has approximately 150,000 clones; 90% to 95% are singletons. V gave up 5 bases and J gave up 7 bases, with 15 bases separating them. CDR1 and CDR2 from the germline V gene are SGHTA and FQGNSA. This CDR3 comprises 14 residues. This clonotype was sampled from an adult in good health. Sequenced material: peripheral blood, taken on day 0 of AZD1222 vaccination. The chain has TRBV7-2 and TRBJ1-3; D possibly corresponds to TRBD1 (5 bases). The CDR3 is CASSPQGGDNTIYF. The CDR3 DNA follows: TGTGCCAGCAGCCCCCAGGGCGGGGACAACACCATATATTTT.